This T cell receptor (beta chain) was documented in a study of blood T cells in healthy people across ages. This clonotype came up a few times. Next came a second PCR, run for roughly 6 to 11 cycles, which used a sample-barcoded 5' primer along with a J-beta primer mix. From the 5' RACE reads, TCRdb called clonotypes with MiXCR, one entry per CDR3 protein. The sample carries roughly 1,100,000 distinct CDR3 sequences, roughly 24% recorded once. J was trimmed by 4 bases and V by 0 bases; bases with no gene match: 6. The CDR3 loop spans 15 amino acids. Germline V gene sequence: CDR1 DFQATT, CDR2 SNEGSKA (reference sequence). The data were also submitted as part of a second study, on T cells of mothers and their children.

Material for sequencing was blood. J is TRBJ2-3 and V is TRBV20-1, with 8 bases matching TRBD2. This receptor was obtained from a girl aged 2 to 10 in good health. The CDR3 reads CSARDEAGVPDTQYF. The CDR3 DNA reads TGCAGTGCTAGAGATGAAGCGGGAGTTCCAGATACGCAGTATTTT.